This TCR beta chain was identified in a study of blood T cells in healthy people across ages. A second PCR, run for about 7 to 11 cycles, used a sample-barcoded 5' primer plus a J-beta primer mix. Using its own MiXCR run on the 5' RACE reads, TCRdb lists one record per CDR3 protein. The table has about 1.1 million distinct CDR3 sequences, roughly two fifths seen once. The CDR3 extends over 16 amino acids. Trimming left V 0 bases short and J 0 bases short, with 10 bases between. Germline loops: CDR1 SGHTA, CDR2 FQGNSA. Drawn from each donor were 9 to 10 milliliters of peripheral blood. Sequenced: blood. The rearrangement uses TRBV7-2 and TRBJ2-3; the D gene is possibly TRBD2 (6 bases). This receptor was identified in a young man in good health. The DNA for the CDR3 is TGTGCCAGCAGCTTAGCATTAGGGACTAGCACAGATACGCAGTATTTT. It specifies CASSLALGTSTDTQYF. The whole variable domain, remainder taken from reference TRBV7-2 and TRBJ2-3, is GAGVSQSPSNKVTEKGKDVELRCDPISGHTALYWYRQSLGQGLEFLIYFQGNSAPDKSGLPSDRFSAERTGGSVSTLTIQRTQQEDSAVYLCASSLALGTSTDTQYFGPGTRLTVL.